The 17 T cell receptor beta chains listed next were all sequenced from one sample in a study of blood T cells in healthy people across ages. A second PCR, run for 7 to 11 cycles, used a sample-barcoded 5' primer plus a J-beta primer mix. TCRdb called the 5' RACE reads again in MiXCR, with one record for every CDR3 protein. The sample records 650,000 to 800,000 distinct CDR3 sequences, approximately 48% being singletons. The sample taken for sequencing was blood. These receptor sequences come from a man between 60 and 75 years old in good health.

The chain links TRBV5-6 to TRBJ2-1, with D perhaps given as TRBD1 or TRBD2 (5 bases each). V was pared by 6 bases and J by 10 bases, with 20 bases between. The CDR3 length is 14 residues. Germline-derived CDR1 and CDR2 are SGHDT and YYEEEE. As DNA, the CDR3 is TGTGCCAGCAACTCTGGGACCACCCAAGGGGAGCAGTTCTTC. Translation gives CASNSGTTQGEQFF.

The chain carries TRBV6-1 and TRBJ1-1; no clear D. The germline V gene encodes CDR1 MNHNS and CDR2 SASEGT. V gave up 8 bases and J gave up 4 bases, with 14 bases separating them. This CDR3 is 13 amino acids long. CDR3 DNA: TGTGCCAGCTTTCCTCAGGTGGGCACTGAAGCTTTCTTT. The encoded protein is CASFPQVGTEAFF.

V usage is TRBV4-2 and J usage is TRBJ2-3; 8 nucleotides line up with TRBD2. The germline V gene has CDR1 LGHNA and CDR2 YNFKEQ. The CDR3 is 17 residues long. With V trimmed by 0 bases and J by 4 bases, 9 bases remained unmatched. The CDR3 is CASSQEVGGAAPDTQYF. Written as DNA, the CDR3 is TGTGCCAGCAGCCAAGAAGTCGGGGGGGCCGCCCCAGATACGCAGTATTTT.

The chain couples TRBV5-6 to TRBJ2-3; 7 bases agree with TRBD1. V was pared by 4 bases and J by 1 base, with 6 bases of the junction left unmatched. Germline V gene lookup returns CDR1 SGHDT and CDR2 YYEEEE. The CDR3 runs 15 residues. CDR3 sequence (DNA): TGTGCCAGCAGCAGGGGACAGCCAGGCACAGATACGCAGTATTTT. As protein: CASSRGQPGTDTQYF.

The chain's CDR3 is CASSSLGATNEKLFF. Here the CDR3 DNA reads TGTGCCAGCAGTTCCCTAGGTGCAACTAATGAAAAACTGTTTTTT. The rearrangement links TRBV27 to TRBJ1-4; D remains unclear. The CDR3 length is 15 residues. V was trimmed by 4 bases and J by 0 bases, leaving 9 bases between them. Germline lookup yields CDR1 MNHEY and CDR2 SMNVEV (reference sequence).

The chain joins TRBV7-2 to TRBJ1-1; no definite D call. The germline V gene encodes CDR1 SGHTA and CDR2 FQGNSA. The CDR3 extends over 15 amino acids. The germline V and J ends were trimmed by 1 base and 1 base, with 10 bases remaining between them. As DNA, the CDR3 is TGTACCAGCAGCTTAGTCCCCAGCCAGAACACTGAAGCTTTCTTT. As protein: CTSSLVPSQNTEAFF.

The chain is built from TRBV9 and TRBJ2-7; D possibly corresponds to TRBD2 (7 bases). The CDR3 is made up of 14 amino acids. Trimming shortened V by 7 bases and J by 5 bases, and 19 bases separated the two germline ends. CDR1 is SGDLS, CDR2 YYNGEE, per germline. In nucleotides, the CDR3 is TGTGCCAGCTGGGAGGGACAAGTATACGACGAGCAGTACTTC. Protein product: CASWEGQVYDEQYF.

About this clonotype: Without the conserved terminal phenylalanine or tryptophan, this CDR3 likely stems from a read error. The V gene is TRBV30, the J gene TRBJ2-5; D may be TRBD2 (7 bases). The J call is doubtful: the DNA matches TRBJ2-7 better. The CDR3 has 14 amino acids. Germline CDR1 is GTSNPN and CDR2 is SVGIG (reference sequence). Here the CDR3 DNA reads TGTGCCTGGAGGATCGGCGGGGGCGCCTACGAGCAGTACCTC. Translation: CAWRIGGGAYEQYL.

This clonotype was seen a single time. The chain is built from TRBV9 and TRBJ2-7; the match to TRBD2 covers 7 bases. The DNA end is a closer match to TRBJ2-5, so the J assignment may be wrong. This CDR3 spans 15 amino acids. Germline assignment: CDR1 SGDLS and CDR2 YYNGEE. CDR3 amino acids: CASSVVGEGFETQYF. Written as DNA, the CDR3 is TGTGCCAGCAGCGTAGTTGGGGAGGGTTTCGAGACCCAGTACTTC.

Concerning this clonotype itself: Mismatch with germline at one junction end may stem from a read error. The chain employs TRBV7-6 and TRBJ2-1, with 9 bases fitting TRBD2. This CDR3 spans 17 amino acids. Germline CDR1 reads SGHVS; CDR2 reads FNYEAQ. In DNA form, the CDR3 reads TGTACCAGCAGCCAGGAAGTGAGCGGGGGGTATTACAATGAGCAGTTCTTC. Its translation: CTSSQEVSGGYYNEQFF.

CDR3 nucleotide sequence: TGTGCCAGCAGTCGAGGTGGGGTTAGCAATCAGCCCCAGCATTTT. Its translation: CASSRGGVSNQPQHF. The chain is built from TRBV5-6 and TRBJ1-5, with D uncertain. Deletions cut 5 bases from V and 0 bases from J, with 12 bases between. Germline lookup yields CDR1 SGHDT and CDR2 YYEEEE. CDR3 size: 15 residues.

This CDR3 reads CASSWSGDRGEQYF. CDR3 nucleotides: TGTGCCAGCAGCTGGTCCGGGGACAGGGGCGAGCAGTACTTC. This chain joins TRBV7-9 and TRBJ2-7, with 10 bases identical to TRBD1. The junction had 6 bases not matched to a gene; V was cut back by 4 bases and J by 6 bases. The CDR3 sequence is 14 residues long. Germline CDR1 reads SEHNR; CDR2 reads FQNEAQ (reference sequence).

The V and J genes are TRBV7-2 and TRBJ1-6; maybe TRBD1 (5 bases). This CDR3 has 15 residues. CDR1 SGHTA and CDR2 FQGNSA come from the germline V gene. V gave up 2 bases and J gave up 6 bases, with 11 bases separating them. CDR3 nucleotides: TGTGCCAGCAGCTTACGGGCAGGGAGTAATTCACCCCTCCACTTT. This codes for CASSLRAGSNSPLHF.

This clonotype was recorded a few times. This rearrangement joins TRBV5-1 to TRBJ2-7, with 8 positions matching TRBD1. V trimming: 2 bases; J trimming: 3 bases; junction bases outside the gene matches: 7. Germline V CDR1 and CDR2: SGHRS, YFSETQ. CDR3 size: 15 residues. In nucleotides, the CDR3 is TGCGCCAGCAGCTTTCTCGGCAGGGGGCACTACGAGCAGTACTTC. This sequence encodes CASSFLGRGHYEQYF.

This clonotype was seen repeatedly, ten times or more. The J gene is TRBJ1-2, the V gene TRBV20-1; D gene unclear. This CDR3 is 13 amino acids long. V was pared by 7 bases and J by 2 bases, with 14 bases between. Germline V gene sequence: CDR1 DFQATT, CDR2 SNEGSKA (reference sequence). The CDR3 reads CSVTARSNYGYTF. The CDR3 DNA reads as TGCAGTGTCACAGCTCGGAGCAACTATGGCTACACCTTC.

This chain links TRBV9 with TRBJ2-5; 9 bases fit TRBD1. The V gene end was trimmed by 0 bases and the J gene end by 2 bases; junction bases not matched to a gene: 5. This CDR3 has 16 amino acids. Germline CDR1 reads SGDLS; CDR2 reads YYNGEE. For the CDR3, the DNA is TGTGCCAGCAGCGTAGTAGGGGACAGGGCTCAAGAGACCCAGTACTTC. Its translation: CASSVVGDRAQETQYF.

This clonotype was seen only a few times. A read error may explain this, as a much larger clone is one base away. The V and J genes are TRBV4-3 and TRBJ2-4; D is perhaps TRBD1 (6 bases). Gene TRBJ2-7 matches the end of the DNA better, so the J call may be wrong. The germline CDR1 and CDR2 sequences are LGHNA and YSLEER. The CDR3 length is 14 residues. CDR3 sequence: CASSPDWGLSEQYF. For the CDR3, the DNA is TGCGCCAGCAGCCCGGACTGGGGGCTCTCCGAGCAGTACTTC.